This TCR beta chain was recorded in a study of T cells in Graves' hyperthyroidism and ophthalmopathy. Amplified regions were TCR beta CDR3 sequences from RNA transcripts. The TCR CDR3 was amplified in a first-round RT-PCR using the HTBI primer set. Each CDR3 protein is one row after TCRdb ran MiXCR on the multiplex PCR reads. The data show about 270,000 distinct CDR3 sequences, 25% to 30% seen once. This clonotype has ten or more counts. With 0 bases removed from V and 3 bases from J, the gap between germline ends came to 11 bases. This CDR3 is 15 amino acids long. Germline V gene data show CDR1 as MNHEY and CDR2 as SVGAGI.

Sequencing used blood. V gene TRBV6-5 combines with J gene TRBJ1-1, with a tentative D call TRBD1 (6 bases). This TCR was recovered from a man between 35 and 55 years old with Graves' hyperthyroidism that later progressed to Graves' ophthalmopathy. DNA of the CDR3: TGTGCCAGCAGTTACTCGAGGGGGGGAGACACTGAAGCTTTCTTT. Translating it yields CASSYSRGGDTEAFF.